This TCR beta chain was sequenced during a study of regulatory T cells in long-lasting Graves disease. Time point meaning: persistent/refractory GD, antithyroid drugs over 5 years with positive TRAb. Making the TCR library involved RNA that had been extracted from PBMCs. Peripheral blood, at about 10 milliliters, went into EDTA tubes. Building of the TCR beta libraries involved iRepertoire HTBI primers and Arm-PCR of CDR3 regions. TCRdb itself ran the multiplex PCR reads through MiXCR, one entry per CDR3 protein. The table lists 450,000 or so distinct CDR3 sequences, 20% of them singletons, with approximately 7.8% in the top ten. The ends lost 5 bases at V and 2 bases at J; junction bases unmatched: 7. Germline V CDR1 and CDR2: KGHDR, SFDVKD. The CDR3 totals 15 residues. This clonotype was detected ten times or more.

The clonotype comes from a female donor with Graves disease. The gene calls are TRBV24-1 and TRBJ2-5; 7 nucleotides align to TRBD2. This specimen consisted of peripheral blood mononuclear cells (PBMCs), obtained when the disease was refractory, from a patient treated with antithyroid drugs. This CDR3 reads CATSVGTTTQETQYF. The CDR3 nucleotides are TGTGCCACCAGTGTCGGGACTACCACGCAAGAGACCCAGTACTTC.